This T cell receptor (beta chain) was documented in a study of PD-1 blockade in classical Hodgkin lymphoma. Study findings and constraints: Newly diagnosed and completely responding patients shared comparable baseline diversity.

CDR3 size: 15 residues. V was pared by 4 bases and J by 2 bases, with 13 bases between. In germline, CDR1 is SGHRS, CDR2 YFSETQ. TCRdb's copy holds only in-frame clones and misses some; the assay was immunoSEQ multiplex PCR. The table includes about 97,000 clones, 80% to 85% detected once. Remarks on this clone: Its antigen is still unknown.

All patients experienced relapse after autologous stem cell transplantation, and brentuximab vedotin exposure was variable. The chain combines TRBV5-1 with TRBJ1-5; D may be TRBD1 (6 bases). This receptor was taken from a human donor with classical Hodgkin lymphoma. Sequences were derived from peripheral blood mononuclear cells (PBMCs), sampled at baseline. The CDR3 reads CASSPQGQGNQPQHF. DNA for the CDR3: TGCGCCAGCAGCCCCCAGGGGCAGGGCAATCAGCCCCAGCATTTT. The whole variable domain, remainder taken from reference TRBV5-1 and TRBJ1-5, is KAGVTQTPRYLIKTRGQQVTLSCSPISGHRSVSWYQQTPGQGLQFLFEYFSETQRNKGNFPGRFSGRQFSNSRSEMNVSTLELGDSALYLCASSPQGQGNQPQHFGDGTRLSIL.